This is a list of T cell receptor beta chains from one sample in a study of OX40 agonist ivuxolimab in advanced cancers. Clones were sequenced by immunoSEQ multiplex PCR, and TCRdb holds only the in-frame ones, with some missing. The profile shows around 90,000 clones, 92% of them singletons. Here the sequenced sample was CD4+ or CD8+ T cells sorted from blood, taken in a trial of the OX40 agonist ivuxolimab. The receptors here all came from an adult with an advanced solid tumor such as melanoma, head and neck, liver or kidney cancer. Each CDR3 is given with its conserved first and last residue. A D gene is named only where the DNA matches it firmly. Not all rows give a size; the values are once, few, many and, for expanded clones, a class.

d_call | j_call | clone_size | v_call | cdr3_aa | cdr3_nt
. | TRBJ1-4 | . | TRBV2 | CASSENRELGKLFF | TGTGCCAGCAGTGAAAACAGGGAGCTCGGAAAACTGTTTTTT
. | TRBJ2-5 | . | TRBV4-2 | CASSPAGGKETQYF | TGTGCCAGCAGCCCCGCCGGAGGGAAAGAGACCCAGTACTTC
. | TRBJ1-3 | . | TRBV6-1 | CASSSGPSTGNTIYF | TGTGCCAGCAGTTCTGGACCCTCCACTGGAAACACCATATATTTT
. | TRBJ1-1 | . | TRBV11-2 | CASSSGVKRLEAFF | TGTGCCAGCAGCTCAGGGGTAAAACGCCTGGAAGCTTTCTTT
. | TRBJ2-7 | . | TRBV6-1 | CASSEVGDEQYF | TGTGCCAGCAGTGAGGTGGGGGACGAGCAGTACTTC
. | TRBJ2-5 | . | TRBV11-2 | CASSLGEGETQYF | TGTGCCAGCAGCTTAGGGGAAGGGGAGACCCAGTACTTC
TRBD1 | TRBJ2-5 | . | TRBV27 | CASSPGDREETQYF | TGTGCCAGCAGTCCAGGGGACAGAGAAGAGACCCAGTACTTC
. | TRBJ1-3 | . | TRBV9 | CASSVGGYGNTIYF | TGTGCCAGCAGCGTAGGGGGTTATGGAAACACCATATATTTT
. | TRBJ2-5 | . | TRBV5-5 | CASGLSDVETQYF | TGTGCCAGCGGACTCAGCGATGTGGAGACCCAGTACTTC
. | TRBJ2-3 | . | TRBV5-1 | CASSSSGLGTDTQYF | TGCGCCAGCAGCTCGTCGGGACTCGGCACAGATACGCAGTATTTT
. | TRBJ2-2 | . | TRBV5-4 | CASSLGQNLNTGELFF | TGTGCCAGCAGCTTGGGACAGAACCTGAACACCGGGGAGCTGTTTTTT
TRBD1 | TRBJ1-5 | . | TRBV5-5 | CASSVGTGGGSQPQHF | TGTGCCAGCAGCGTGGGGACAGGAGGAGGGAGTCAGCCCCAGCATTTT
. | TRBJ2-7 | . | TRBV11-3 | CASSLGGLTSGEQYF | TGTGCCAGCAGCCTAGGGGGACTAACTTCTGGGGAGCAGTACTTC
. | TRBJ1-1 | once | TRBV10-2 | CASGGGSEAFF | TGCGCCAGCGGGGGGGGATCCGAAGCTTTCTTT
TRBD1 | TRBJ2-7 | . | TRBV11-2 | CASSPHAGGNEQYF | TGTGCCAGCAGCCCCCATGCAGGGGGCAACGAGCAGTACTTC
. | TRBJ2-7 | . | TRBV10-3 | CATRTGFDEQYF | TGTGCCACGCGAACAGGGTTCGACGAGCAGTACTTC
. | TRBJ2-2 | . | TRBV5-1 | CASSPGTYANTGELFF | TGCGCCAGCAGCCCTGGGACTTACGCGAACACCGGGGAGCTGTTTTTT
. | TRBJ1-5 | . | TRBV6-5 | CASSRGLDSNQPQHF | TGTGCCAGCAGTCGGGGACTTGATAGCAATCAGCCCCAGCATTTT
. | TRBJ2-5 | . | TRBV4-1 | CASSQGPVGETQYF | TGCGCCAGCAGCCAAGGCCCCGTAGGGGAGACCCAGTACTTC
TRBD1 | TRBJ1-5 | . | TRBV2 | CASSPGQGVGQPQHF | TGTGCCAGCAGTCCCGGACAGGGCGTTGGCCAGCCCCAGCATTTT
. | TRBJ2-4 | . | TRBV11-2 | CASSLDTPPGAKNIQYF | TGTGCCAGCAGCTTAGATACCCCCCCTGGAGCCAAAAACATTCAGTACTTC
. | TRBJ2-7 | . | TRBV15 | CATSRDRGVSYEQYF | TGTGCCACCAGCAGAGATCGTGGAGTCTCCTACGAGCAGTACTTC
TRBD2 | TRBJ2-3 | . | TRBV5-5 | CASSLAGLAGGRSSTDTQYF | TGTGCCAGCAGCTTGGCTGGACTAGCGGGAGGACGTTCTAGCACAGATACGCAGTATTTT
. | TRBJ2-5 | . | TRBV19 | CASSIPSTQTQYF | TGTGCCAGTAGTATACCGTCCACGCAGACCCAGTACTTC
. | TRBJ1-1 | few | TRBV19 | CASRPPGRGNTEAFF | TGTGCCAGTAGACCTCCTGGGAGGGGCAACACTGAAGCTTTCTTT
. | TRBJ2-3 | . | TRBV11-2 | CASSLRSGTSTDTQYF | TGTGCCAGCAGCTTGAGATCTGGGACATCCACAGATACGCAGTATTTT
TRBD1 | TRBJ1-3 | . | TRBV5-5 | CASSAGAGTGRSGNTIYF | TGTGCCAGCAGCGCCGGGGCCGGGACAGGGCGCTCTGGAAACACCATATATTTT
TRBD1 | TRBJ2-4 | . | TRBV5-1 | CASSEGQGAVSENIQYF | TGCGCCAGCAGCGAGGGACAGGGGGCAGTGTCGGAAAACATTCAGTACTTC
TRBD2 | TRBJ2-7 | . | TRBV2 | CASLSLAGTGEQYF | TGTGCCAGCCTCTCACTAGCGGGAACAGGAGAGCAGTACTTC
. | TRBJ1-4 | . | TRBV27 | CARTEKLFF | TGTGCCAGAACCGAAAAACTGTTTTTT
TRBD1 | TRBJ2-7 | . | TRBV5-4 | CASSLGGTGGILDEQYF | TGTGCCAGCAGCTTGGGTGGGACAGGGGGGATTCTGGACGAGCAGTACTTC
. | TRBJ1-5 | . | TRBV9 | CASSAQGFSNQPQHF | TGTGCCAGCAGCGCCCAGGGATTCAGCAATCAGCCCCAGCATTTT
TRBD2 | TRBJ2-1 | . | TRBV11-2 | CASSFGGLVPNEQFF | TGTGCCAGCAGCTTCGGGGGACTAGTCCCCAATGAGCAGTTCTTC
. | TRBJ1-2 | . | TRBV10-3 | CAISESSGPGGYTF | TGTGCCATCAGTGAGTCGTCGGGGCCTGGCGGCTACACCTTC
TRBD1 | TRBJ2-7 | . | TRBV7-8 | CASSPWTGWEQYF | TGTGCCAGCAGCCCCTGGACAGGGTGGGAGCAGTACTTC
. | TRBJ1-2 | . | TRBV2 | CASRPGTTVYGYTF | TGTGCCAGCCGCCCCGGGACAACGGTTTATGGCTACACCTTC
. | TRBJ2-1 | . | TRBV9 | CASSGGYRAAQFF | TGTGCCAGCAGCGGAGGCTACCGGGCGGCGCAGTTCTTC
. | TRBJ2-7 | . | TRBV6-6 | CASSYQGLNYEQYF | TGTGCCAGCAGTTACCAGGGGTTGAACTACGAGCAGTACTTC
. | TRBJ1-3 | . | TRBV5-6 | CASSLRGARISGNTIYF | TGTGCCAGCAGCTTGCGGGGCGCAAGGATCTCTGGAAACACCATATATTTT
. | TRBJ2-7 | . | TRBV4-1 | CASSDDYKRDEQYF | TGCGCCAGCAGTGATGACTACAAGCGGGACGAGCAGTACTTC
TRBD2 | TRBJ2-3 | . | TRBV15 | CATSRSGGGGTDTQYF | TGTGCCACCAGCCGGTCGGGAGGGGGGGGCACAGATACGCAGTATTTT
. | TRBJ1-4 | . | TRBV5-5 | CASSSSVTLNEKLFF | TGTGCCAGCAGCTCGTCCGTGACACTTAATGAAAAACTGTTTTTT
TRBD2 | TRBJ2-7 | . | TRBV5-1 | CASSLVPSGSEQYF | TGCGCCAGCAGCTTGGTTCCTAGCGGGAGCGAGCAGTACTTC
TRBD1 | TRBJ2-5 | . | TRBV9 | CASSQKRGQGETQYF | TGTGCCAGCAGCCAAAAAAGGGGGCAGGGAGAGACCCAGTACTTC
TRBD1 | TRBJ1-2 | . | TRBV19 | CASKSGQTDYGYTF | TGTGCCAGTAAATCGGGACAGACGGACTATGGCTACACCTTC
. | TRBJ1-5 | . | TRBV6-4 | CASSDTYRDKNQPQHF | TGTGCCAGCAGTGACACGTACCGGGACAAAAATCAGCCCCAGCATTTT
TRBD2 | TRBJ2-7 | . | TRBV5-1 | CASSLGASGNSYEQYF | TGCGCCAGCAGCTTGGGGGCTAGCGGGAATTCCTACGAGCAGTACTTC
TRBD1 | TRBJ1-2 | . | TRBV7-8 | CASSTLDRDAHRYGYTF | TGTGCCAGCAGCACCCTCGACAGGGACGCCCATCGCTATGGCTACACCTTC
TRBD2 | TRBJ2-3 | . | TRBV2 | CASRLLAASTDTQYF | TGTGCCAGCAGGCTACTAGCGGCTAGCACAGATACGCAGTATTTT
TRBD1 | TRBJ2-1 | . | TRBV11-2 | CASSQGWTGGNEQFF | TGTGCCAGCAGCCAGGGGTGGACAGGGGGCAATGAGCAGTTCTTC
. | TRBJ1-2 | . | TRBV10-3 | CAISEIAGGASMSGYTF | TGTGCCATCAGTGAGATCGCGGGGGGCGCATCGATGAGTGGCTACACCTTC
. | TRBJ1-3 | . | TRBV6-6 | CASRTPTQGRDTIYF | TGTGCCAGCAGGACACCAACCCAAGGCCGGGACACCATATATTTT
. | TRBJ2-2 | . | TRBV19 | CARQGGKAGELFF | TGTGCCAGACAGGGAGGTAAGGCCGGGGAGCTGTTTTTT
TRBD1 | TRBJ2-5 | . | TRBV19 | CASSEQGGETQYF | TGTGCCAGTAGTGAACAGGGGGGAGAGACCCAGTACTTC
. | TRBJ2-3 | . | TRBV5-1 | CASSRGGTKDTQYF | TGCGCCAGCAGCCGCGGCGGGACAAAGGATACGCAGTATTTT
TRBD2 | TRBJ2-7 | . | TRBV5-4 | CASSLYLAGGAYEQYF | TGTGCCAGCAGCTTGTATCTAGCGGGGGGGGCCTACGAGCAGTACTTC